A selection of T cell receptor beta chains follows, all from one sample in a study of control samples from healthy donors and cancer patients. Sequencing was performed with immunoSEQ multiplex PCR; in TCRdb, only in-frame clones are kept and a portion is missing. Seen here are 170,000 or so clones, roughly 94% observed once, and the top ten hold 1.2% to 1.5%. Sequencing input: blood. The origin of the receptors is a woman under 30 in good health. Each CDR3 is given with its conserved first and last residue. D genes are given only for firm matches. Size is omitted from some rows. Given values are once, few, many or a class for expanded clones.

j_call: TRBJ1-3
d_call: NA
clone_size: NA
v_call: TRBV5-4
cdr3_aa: CASSAGPQSSGNTIYF
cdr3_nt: TGTGCCAGCAGCGCCGGGCCCCAAAGCTCTGGAAACACCATATATTTT

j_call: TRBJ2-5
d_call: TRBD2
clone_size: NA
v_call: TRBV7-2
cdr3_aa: CASSPGGIAGGLGETQYF
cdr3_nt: TGTGCCAGCAGCCCCGGGGGTATAGCGGGAGGCCTCGGGGAGACCCAGTACTTC

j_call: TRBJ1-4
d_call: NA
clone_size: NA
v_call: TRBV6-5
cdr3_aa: CASSYWGKELFF
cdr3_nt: TGTGCCAGCAGTTACTGGGGGAAGGAACTGTTTTTT

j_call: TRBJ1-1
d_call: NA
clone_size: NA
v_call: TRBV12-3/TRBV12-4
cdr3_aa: CASTPYGGSEAFF
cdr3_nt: TGTGCCAGCACCCCTTATGGGGGATCAGAAGCTTTCTTT

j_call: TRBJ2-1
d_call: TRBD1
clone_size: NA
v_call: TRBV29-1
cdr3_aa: CSVEIGQGARYNEQFF
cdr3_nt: TGCAGCGTTGAGATAGGACAGGGGGCGAGATACAATGAGCAGTTCTTC

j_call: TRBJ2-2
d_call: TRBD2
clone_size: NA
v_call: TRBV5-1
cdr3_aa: CASALTSGGTGELFF
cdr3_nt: TGCGCCAGCGCCCTTACTAGCGGGGGCACCGGGGAGCTGTTTTTT

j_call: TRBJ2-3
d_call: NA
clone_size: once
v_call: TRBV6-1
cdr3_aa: CASSDGTISTDTQYF
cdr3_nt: TGTGCCAGCAGTGACGGGACCATCAGCACAGATACGCAGTATTTT

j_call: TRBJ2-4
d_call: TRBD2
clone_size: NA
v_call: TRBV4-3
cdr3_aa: CASSQDRTSGNPAKNIQYF
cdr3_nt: TGCGCCAGCAGCCAAGATAGGACTAGCGGAAACCCAGCCAAAAACATTCAGTACTTC

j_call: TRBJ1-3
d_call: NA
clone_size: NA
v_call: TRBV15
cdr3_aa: CATSRDGGPGGNTIYF
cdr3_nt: TGTGCCACCAGCAGAGATGGGGGGCCGGGTGGAAACACCATATATTTT

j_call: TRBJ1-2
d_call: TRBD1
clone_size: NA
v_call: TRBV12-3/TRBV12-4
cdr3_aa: CASTLTGDGYTF
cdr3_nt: TGTGCCAGCACCTTGACAGGGGATGGCTACACCTTC

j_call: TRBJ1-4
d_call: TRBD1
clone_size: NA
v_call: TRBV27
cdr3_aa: CASSFLVPGQGFNEKLFF
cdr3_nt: TGTGCCAGCAGTTTCCTGGTACCGGGACAGGGGTTTAATGAAAAACTGTTTTTT

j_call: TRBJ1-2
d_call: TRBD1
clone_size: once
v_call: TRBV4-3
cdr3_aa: CASSQETGQPNYGYTF
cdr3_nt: TGCGCCAGCAGCCAAGAGACGGGACAGCCGAACTATGGCTACACCTTC

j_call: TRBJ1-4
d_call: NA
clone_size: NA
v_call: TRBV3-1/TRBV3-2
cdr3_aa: CASSQVDKGNEKLFF
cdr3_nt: TGTGCCAGCAGCCAAGTGGACAAGGGTAATGAAAAACTGTTTTTT

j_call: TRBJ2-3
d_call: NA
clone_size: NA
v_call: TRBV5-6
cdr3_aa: CASSFGDPAGYTQYF
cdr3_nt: TGTGCCAGCAGCTTCGGGGACCCAGCGGGTTATACGCAGTATTTT

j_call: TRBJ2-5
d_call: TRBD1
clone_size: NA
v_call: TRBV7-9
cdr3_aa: CASSSDRDQETQYF
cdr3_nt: TGTGCCAGCAGCAGCGACAGGGACCAAGAGACCCAGTACTTC

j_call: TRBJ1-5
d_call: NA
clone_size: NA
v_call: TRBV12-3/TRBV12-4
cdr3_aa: CASSFGGNQPQHF
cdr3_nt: TGTGCCAGCAGTTTTGGCGGCAATCAGCCCCAGCATTTT

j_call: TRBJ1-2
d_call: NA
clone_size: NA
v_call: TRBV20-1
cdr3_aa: CSASALDLRYTF
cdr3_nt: TGCAGTGCTAGTGCATTGGACCTGCGCTACACCTTC

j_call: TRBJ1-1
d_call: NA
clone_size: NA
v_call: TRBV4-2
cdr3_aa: CASSQVRAEAFF
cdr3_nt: TGTGCCAGCAGCCAAGTGAGAGCTGAAGCTTTCTTT

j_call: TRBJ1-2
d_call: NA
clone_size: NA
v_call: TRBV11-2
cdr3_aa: CASSLDRNYGYTF
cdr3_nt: TGTGCCAGCAGCTTAGACAGAAACTATGGCTACACCTTC

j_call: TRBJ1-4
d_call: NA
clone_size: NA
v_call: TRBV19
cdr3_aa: CASSIPSGFKDEKLFF
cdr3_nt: TGTGCCAGTAGTATCCCCTCAGGGTTCAAGGATGAAAAACTGTTTTTT

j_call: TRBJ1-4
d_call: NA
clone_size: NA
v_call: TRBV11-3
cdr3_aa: CASSSRGAVGEKLFF
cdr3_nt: TGTGCCAGCAGCTCAAGAGGGGCAGTAGGGGAAAAACTGTTTTTT

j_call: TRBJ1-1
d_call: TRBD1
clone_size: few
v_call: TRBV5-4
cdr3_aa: CASLRPGQGDPLF
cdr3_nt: TGTGCCAGCCTTCGGCCGGGACAGGGGGACCCACTTTTT

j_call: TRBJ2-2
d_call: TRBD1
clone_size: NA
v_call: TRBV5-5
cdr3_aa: CASSDRDRGVGELFF
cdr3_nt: TGTGCCAGCAGCGACCGGGACAGGGGCGTCGGGGAGCTGTTTTTT

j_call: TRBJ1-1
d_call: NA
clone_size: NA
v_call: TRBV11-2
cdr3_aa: CASSSLRTGSTYAAFF
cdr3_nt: TGTGCCAGCAGCTCCCTTCGTACAGGGTCGACATACGCAGCTTTCTTT

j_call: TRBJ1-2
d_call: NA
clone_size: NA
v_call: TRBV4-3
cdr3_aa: CASSQGGLEGPNYGYTF
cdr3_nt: TGCGCCAGCAGCCAAGGAGGTTTGGAGGGGCCCAACTATGGCTACACCTTC

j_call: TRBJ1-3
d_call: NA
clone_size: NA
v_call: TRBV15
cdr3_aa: CATSRADREVAGNTIYF
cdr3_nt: TGTGCCACCAGCAGAGCGGATAGGGAGGTAGCTGGAAACACCATATATTTT

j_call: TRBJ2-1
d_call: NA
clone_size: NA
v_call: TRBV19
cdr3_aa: CASKGLSSYNEQFF
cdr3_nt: TGTGCCAGTAAAGGACTTAGCTCCTACAATGAGCAGTTCTTC

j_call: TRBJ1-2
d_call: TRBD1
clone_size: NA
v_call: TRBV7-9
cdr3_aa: CASTQNRGLGYGYTF
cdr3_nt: TGTGCCAGCACCCAAAACAGGGGGCTCGGCTATGGCTACACCTTC

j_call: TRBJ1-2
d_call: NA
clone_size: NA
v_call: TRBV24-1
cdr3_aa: CATSDTTEGYTF
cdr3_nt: TGTGCCACCAGTGATACCACAGAGGGCTACACCTTC

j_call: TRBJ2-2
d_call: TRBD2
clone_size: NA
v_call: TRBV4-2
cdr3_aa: CASSQVGLASSGTGELFF
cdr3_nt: TGTGCCAGCAGCCAAGTGGGACTAGCAAGCAGCGGCACCGGGGAGCTGTTTTTT

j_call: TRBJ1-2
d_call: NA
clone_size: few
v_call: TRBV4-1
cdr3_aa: CASSPLVPSLPYGYTF
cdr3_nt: TGCGCCAGCAGCCCCCTGGTCCCCAGCCTCCCCTATGGCTACACCTTC

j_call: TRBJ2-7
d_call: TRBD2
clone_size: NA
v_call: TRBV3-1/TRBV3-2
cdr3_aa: CASSFRESGGAWEQYF
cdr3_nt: TGTGCCAGCAGCTTCCGAGAGAGCGGGGGGGCCTGGGAGCAGTACTTC

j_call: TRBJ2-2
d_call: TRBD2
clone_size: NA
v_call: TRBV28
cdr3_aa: CASSLAGGFPGELFF
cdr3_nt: TGTGCCAGCAGTCTAGCGGGAGGGTTCCCCGGGGAGCTGTTTTTT

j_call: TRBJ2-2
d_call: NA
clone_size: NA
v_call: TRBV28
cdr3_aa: CASSWGRGGTGELFF
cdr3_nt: TGTGCCAGCAGTTGGGGCAGGGGGGGCACCGGGGAGCTGTTTTTT

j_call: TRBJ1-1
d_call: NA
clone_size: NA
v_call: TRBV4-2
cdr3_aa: CASSPGTREAFF
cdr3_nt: TGTGCCAGCAGCCCAGGGACGCGTGAAGCTTTCTTT

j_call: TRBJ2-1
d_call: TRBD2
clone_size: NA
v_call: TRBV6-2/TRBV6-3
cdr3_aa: CASSLKLASSYNEQFF
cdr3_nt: TGTGCCAGCAGTCTCAAACTAGCGAGCTCCTACAATGAGCAGTTCTTC

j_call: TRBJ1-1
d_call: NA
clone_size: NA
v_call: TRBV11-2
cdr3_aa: CASSLDGPQTGVFF
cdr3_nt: TGTGCCAGCAGCTTAGATGGTCCCCAAACTGGGGTTTTCTTT

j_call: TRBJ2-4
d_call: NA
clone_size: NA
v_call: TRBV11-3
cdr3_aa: CASSLAQGLAKNIQYF
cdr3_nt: TGTGCCAGCAGCTTAGCTCAGGGTCTAGCCAAAAACATTCAGTACTTC

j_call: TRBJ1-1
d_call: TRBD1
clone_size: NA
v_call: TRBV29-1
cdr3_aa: CSTSTGSGVMYTEAFF
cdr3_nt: TGCAGCACGTCGACAGGGTCGGGGGTTATGTACACTGAAGCTTTCTTT

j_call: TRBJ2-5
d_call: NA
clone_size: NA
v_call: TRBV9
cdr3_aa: CASSVLGAGETQYF
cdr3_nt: TGTGCCAGCAGCGTATTAGGCGCGGGAGAGACCCAGTACTTC

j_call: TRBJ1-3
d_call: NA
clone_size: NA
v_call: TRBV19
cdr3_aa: CATLNGSGNTIYF
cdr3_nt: TGTGCCACGCTAAACGGCTCTGGAAACACCATATATTTT

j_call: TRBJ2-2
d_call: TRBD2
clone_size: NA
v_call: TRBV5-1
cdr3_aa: CASSRYFGLAGVTGELFF
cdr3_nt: TGCGCCAGCAGCCGATATTTTGGACTAGCGGGAGTCACCGGGGAGCTGTTTTTT